The TCR beta chain described here comes from a study of blood T cell repertoires in COVID-19. As for the study in general: Researchers got acute and convalescent COVID-19 samples from the United States, Italy and Spain.

Residents of about two dozen US areas, aged roughly 18 to 90 years, made up the participants. Participant-reported clinical history was the basis for cohort assignment. Germline V CDR1 and CDR2: KGHSH, LQKENI. Trimming pared 2 bases from V and 0 bases from J, leaving 13 bases between. The CDR3 length is 17 residues. Original data processing: From reference gene primer amplification, estimates of nucleated cell counts were derived. The data were produced by immunoSEQ multiplex PCR, yet TCRdb's version contains in-frame clones alone and is incomplete. That table is the source of V, J and clone size, and D and trimming were worked out from the DNA. The sample holds hundreds of thousands of clones, 70% to 90% seen once.

This chain joins TRBV18 and TRBJ2-2, with a tentative D call TRBD2 (6 bases). Material for sequencing was PBMCs or T cells enriched from blood (not recorded which). The sequence came from a man under 40 with acute COVID-19. This CDR3 reads CASSPKKAGPNTGELFF. CDR3 nucleotides: TGTGCCAGCTCACCAAAGAAGGCGGGACCGAACACCGGGGAGCTGTTTTTT. Full variable domain (remainder filled in from reference TRBV18 and TRBJ2-2): NAGVMQNPRHLVRRRGQEARLRCSPMKGHSHVYWYRQLPEEGLKFMVYLQKENIIDESGMPKERFSAEFPKEGPSILRIQQVVRGDSAAYFCASSPKKAGPNTGELFFGEGSRLTVL.